Following are 30 T cell receptor beta chains from one sample sequenced in a study of T cells after yellow fever vaccination. TCRdb re-derived calls from the 5' RACE reads in MiXCR, one entry per CDR3 protein. The sample has 300,000 to 350,000 distinct CDR3 sequences, under 5% seen once. The material was PBMCs, obtained 5 days after the yellow fever booster vaccination. These receptors all stem from a man aged 18 to 30 who received the YFV17D yellow fever vaccine.

This clonotype has just a few counts. The chain recombines TRBV7-9 with TRBJ1-1, with unresolved D. V lost 1 base and J lost 4, with 16 bases in between. Germline CDR1 reads SEHNR; CDR2 reads FQNEAQ (reference sequence). The CDR3 length is 16 residues. Here the CDR3 reads CASSLGLGYSRTEAFF. CDR3 nucleotides: TGTGCCAGCAGCTTAGGTTTGGGATACTCTCGCACTGAAGCTTTCTTT. Supplemented by reference TRBV7-9 and TRBJ1-1, the full variable domain reads DTGVSQNPRHKITKRGQNVTFRCDPISEHNRLYWYRQTLGQGPEFLTYFQNEAQLEKSRLLSDRFSAERPKGSFSTLEIQRTEQGDSAMYLCASSLGLGYSRTEAFFGQGTRLTVV.

Ten or more counts support this clonotype. V usage is TRBV27 and J usage is TRBJ2-7, with 7 nucleotides matching TRBD1. CDR3 size: 13 residues. The germline gives CDR1 MNHEY, CDR2 SMNVEV (reference sequence). The V and J ends lost 6 bases and 2 bases, in that order; junction bases with no gene match: 4. The CDR3 spells CASSPQGPYEQYV. CDR3 nucleotides: TGTGCCAGCAGCCCACAGGGGCCCTACGAGCAGTACGTC.

The chain uses TRBV4-3 and TRBJ2-3; D assignment may be TRBD1 or TRBD2 (7 bases each). Germline CDR1 and CDR2: LGHNA and YSLEER. The CDR3 contains 17 residues. V lost 2 bases and J lost 6, with 21 bases in between. The CDR3 reads CASSQRGRGPPSDTQYF. Written as DNA, the CDR3 is TGCGCCAGCAGCCAAAGGGGGCGGGGGCCCCCCTCGGATACGCAGTATTTT.

This clonotype was seen repeatedly, ten times or more. The chain links TRBV6-2 or TRBV6-3 to TRBJ2-7; D tentatively reads TRBD1 or TRBD2 (5 bases each). The CDR3 sequence is 15 residues long. V was pared by 7 bases and J by 3 bases, with 19 bases between. Germline V gene data show CDR1 as MNHEY and CDR2 as SVGEGT. CDR3 amino acids: CASTRRGPSIYEQYF. CDR3 coding DNA: TGTGCCAGCACCAGACGGGGACCGTCCATCTACGAGCAGTACTTC.

This clonotype was seen more than once but under ten times. The CDR3 loop reads CASSLGGRQFF. The CDR3 DNA is TGTGCCAGCAGCTTGGGGGGGAGGCAGTTCTTC. This chain uses TRBV7-6 with TRBJ2-1, with TRBD2 matching over 7 bases. The CDR3 consists of 11 residues. V was clipped by 3 bases and J by 12 bases; unmatched bases: 2. Germline V gene lookup returns CDR1 SGHVS and CDR2 FNYEAQ.

This chain uses TRBV28 with TRBJ1-2, with D maybe TRBD1 (6 bases). Trimming pared 5 bases from V and 2 bases from J, leaving 15 bases between. This CDR3 region has 15 residues. Germline loops: CDR1 MDHEN, CDR2 SYDVKM. DNA of the CDR3: TGTGCCAGCAGTCCCGGCCGGGACAAGAACTATGGCTACACCTTC. Its translation is CASSPGRDKNYGYTF.

This clonotype has only a few counts. The genes are TRBV5-1 and TRBJ1-2, with TRBD1 identical over 7 bases. Germline lookup yields CDR1 SGHRS and CDR2 YFSETQ. V was clipped by 0 bases and J by 4 bases; unmatched bases: 9. The CDR3 covers 16 residues. The CDR3 sequence: CASSLGTGATTYGYTF. The CDR3 nucleotides read TGCGCCAGCAGCTTGGGGACAGGCGCGACTACCTATGGCTACACCTTC.

This clonotype was recorded a few times. This chain joins TRBV7-2 and TRBJ2-2; 11 nucleotides agree with TRBD2. The germline V gene has CDR1 SGHTA and CDR2 FQGNSA. The V segment lost 8 bases and the J segment 7 bases; nucleotides outside the gene matches: 12. The CDR3 runs 16 residues. CDR3 loop: CASGLAGGLLFGELFF. The CDR3 DNA reads as TGTGCCAGCGGATTAGCGGGGGGGCTTCTTTTCGGGGAGCTGTTTTTT.

This clonotype was observed a handful of times. CDR3 nucleotides: TGTGCCAGCAACCTGCCCAGCTCCTATAATTCACCCCTCCACTTT. Translated, it gives CASNLPSSYNSPLHF. This sequence joins TRBV7-2 and TRBJ1-6; D is unresolved. This CDR3 is 15 amino acids long. V lost 7 bases and J 0 bases, leaving 10 bases between the germline ends. Germline loops: CDR1 SGHTA, CDR2 FQGNSA. The entire variable domain, with the rest obtained from reference TRBV7-2 and TRBJ1-6, is as follows: GAGVSQSPSNKVTEKGKDVELRCDPISGHTALYWYRQSLGQGLEFLIYFQGNSAPDKSGLPSDRFSAERTGGSVSTLTIQRTQQEDSAVYLCASNLPSSYNSPLHFGNGTRLTVT.

This clonotype was observed a handful of times. The V gene is TRBV25-1, the J gene TRBJ1-5, with D maybe TRBD1 (5 bases). The CDR3 contains 14 residues. V was trimmed by 4 bases and J by 9 bases, leaving 16 bases between them. CDR1 is MGHDK, CDR2 SYGVNS, per germline. CDR3: CASSGSGGGLPQHF. CDR3 DNA: TGTGCCAGCAGTGGATCTGGGGGGGGTCTGCCCCAGCATTTT.

This clonotype has just a few counts. This chain connects TRBV11-2 to TRBJ2-7; perhaps TRBD1 as D (5 bases). The germline CDR1 and CDR2 sequences are SGHAT and FQNNGV. V was cut by 4 bases and J by 0 bases, with 13 bases left in between. CDR3 length: 15 residues. The CDR3 sequence is CASSSLTDHSYEQYF. The CDR3 DNA follows: TGTGCCAGCAGCTCCCTGACAGACCACTCCTACGAGCAGTACTTC.

This clonotype was seen repeatedly, ten times or more. This rearrangement joins TRBV7-2 to TRBJ2-3; 10 nucleotides line up with TRBD2. Looked up from germline, CDR1 is SGHTA and CDR2 is FQGNSA. There are 15 residues in the CDR3. J lost 5 bases, V lost 5 bases, and 7 bases had no gene match. CDR3 sequence reads: CASSPLAGNRDTQYF. The CDR3 DNA follows: TGTGCCAGCAGCCCACTAGCGGGGAATAGAGATACGCAGTATTTT.

This clonotype has a count of ten or more. The chain couples TRBV4-3 to TRBJ1-1; D remains unclear. V lost 0 bases and J 3 bases, leaving 23 bases between the germline ends. CDR3 length: 19 residues. Germline lookup yields CDR1 LGHNA and CDR2 YSLEER. Written as DNA, the CDR3 is TGCGCCAGCAGCCAAGATTCTTGGTCGGTTTACAGCCTTTACACTGAAGCTTTCTTT. Its translation is CASSQDSWSVYSLYTEAFF.

This clonotype has more than one count but fewer than ten. The gene calls are TRBV6-5 and TRBJ2-3; 12 nucleotides match TRBD1. V was clipped by 6 bases and J by 2 bases; unmatched bases: 9. The CDR3 extends over 17 amino acids. CDR1 and CDR2 (germline): MNHEY, SVGAGI. Here the CDR3 reads CASRGTGGRNVTDTQYF. In DNA form, the CDR3 reads TGTGCCAGCAGAGGGACAGGGGGCCGTAATGTCACAGATACGCAGTATTTT.

This clonotype has a count of ten or more. V usage is TRBV7-8 and J usage is TRBJ2-1; 11 nucleotides agree with TRBD2. Germline CDR1 is SGHVS and CDR2 is FQNEAQ. The CDR3 contains 15 residues. V lost 5 bases, J lost 6 bases, and 6 bases stayed unmatched. The chain's CDR3 is CASSSSGGGVNEQFF. CDR3 coding DNA: TGTGCCAGCAGCAGTAGCGGGGGGGGAGTCAATGAGCAGTTCTTC.

The chain links TRBV20-1 to TRBJ2-7; D not certain. Trimming shortened V by 4 bases and J by 3 bases, and 10 bases separated the two germline ends. The germline CDR1 and CDR2 sequences are DFQATT and SNEGSKA (reference sequence). This CDR3 comprises 12 residues. The DNA for the CDR3 is TGCAGTGCTACTCCACAAAACTACGAGCAGTACGTC. Translated: CSATPQNYEQYV.

This clonotype was counted only a few times. The genes are TRBV7-2 and TRBJ1-1; D is possibly TRBD1 (6 bases). Trimming pared 5 bases from V and 5 bases from J, leaving 21 bases between. The CDR3 totals 16 residues. The germline gives CDR1 SGHTA, CDR2 FQGNSA. As DNA, the CDR3 is TGTGCCAGCAGCCCATATGGGGGGCGGGTTCGTACTGAAGCTTTCTTT. Translated, it gives CASSPYGGRVRTEAFF.

This clonotype appeared a few times. CDR3 nucleotides: TGTGCCAGCAGTCCCTCGGCGGCGGGGACCCGCACCGGGGAGCTGTTTTTT. It specifies CASSPSAAGTRTGELFF. The chain carries TRBV12-3 or TRBV12-4 and TRBJ2-2; tentative D call: TRBD2 (6 bases). Trimming removed 5 bases from V and 4 bases from J, with 20 bases in between. The CDR3 contains 17 residues.

The CDR3 DNA reads TGTGCCAGCAGCCGAGGCCAGGTCGGGCATGAGACCCAGTACTTC. This translates into CASSRGQVGHETQYF. This chain connects TRBV7-2 to TRBJ2-5, with no clear D. Germline lookup yields CDR1 SGHTA and CDR2 FQGNSA. The ends were cut back, 5 bases at V and 5 bases at J, with 18 bases in the middle. The CDR3 consists of 15 residues.

This clonotype showed up many times. The CDR3: CASSLARSSVSYEQYF. As DNA, the CDR3 is TGTGCCAGCAGCTTAGCTCGCTCTAGTGTCTCCTACGAGCAGTACTTC. The rearrangement links TRBV7-6 to TRBJ2-7; D unresolved. The CDR3 is made up of 16 amino acids. The germline V gene has CDR1 SGHVS and CDR2 FNYEAQ. The ends were cut back, 0 bases at V and 0 bases at J, with 12 bases in the middle.

The genes are TRBV5-4 and TRBJ2-7; 9 bases line up with TRBD1. This CDR3 contains 15 residues. The germline gives CDR1 SGHNT, CDR2 YYREEE (reference sequence). J was trimmed by 2 bases and V by 2 bases; bases with no gene match: 5. The CDR3 protein is CASSFRDRAPYEQYF. In DNA form, the CDR3 reads TGTGCCAGCAGCTTCCGGGACAGGGCTCCCTACGAGCAGTACTTC.

This clonotype was counted a few times. The rearrangement joins TRBV7-2 to TRBJ2-1; a possible D gene is TRBD2 (5 bases). Trimming took off 1 base at V and 8 bases at J, with 30 bases between the two ends. CDR1 is SGHTA, CDR2 FQGNSA, per germline. The CDR3 is made up of 20 amino acids. The CDR3 region is CASSLVQLGRRLLPRHEQFF. CDR3 coding DNA: TGTGCCAGCAGCTTAGTTCAGTTGGGGAGACGGTTACTACCAAGGCATGAGCAGTTCTTC. Complete variable domain (other parts from reference TRBV7-2 and TRBJ2-1): GAGVSQSPSNKVTEKGKDVELRCDPISGHTALYWYRQSLGQGLEFLIYFQGNSAPDKSGLPSDRFSAERTGGSVSTLTIQRTQQEDSAVYLCASSLVQLGRRLLPRHEQFFGPGTRLTVL.

This clonotype was seen a handful of times. This chain connects TRBV29-1 to TRBJ2-7; D assignment may be TRBD1 or TRBD2 (6 bases each). V lost 7 bases, J lost 0 bases, and 13 bases lay in between. From germline, CDR1 is SQVTM and CDR2 ANQGSEA. The length of the CDR3 is 13 residues. As DNA, the CDR3 is TGCAGCGCTAGACAGGACTACTCCTACGAGCAGTACTTC. This sequence encodes CSARQDYSYEQYF.

This clonotype was seen at least ten times. The chain combines TRBV7-9 with TRBJ1-1, with D perhaps TRBD1 (6 bases). Germline loops: CDR1 SEHNR, CDR2 FQNEAQ (reference sequence). Trimming shortened V by 5 bases and J by 1 base, and 11 bases separated the two germline ends. This CDR3 is built from 14 residues. The CDR3, as DNA: TGTGCCAGCAGCGGACCAGGGGAGAACACTGAAGCTTTCTTT. It specifies CASSGPGENTEAFF.

There are many counts of this clonotype. The chain links TRBV4-1 to TRBJ1-5; no clear D. The length of the CDR3 is 16 residues. V lost 0 bases, J lost 5 bases, and 14 bases lay in between. Germline V gives CDR1 MGHRA, CDR2 YSYEKL. The CDR3 reads CASSQEQGSTHQPQHF. The CDR3 region has the DNA TGCGCCAGCAGCCAAGAACAAGGGTCGACCCATCAGCCCCAGCATTTT.

This clonotype was detected a few times. V gene TRBV6-5 combines with J gene TRBJ2-2; no firm D call. Deletions cut 3 bases from V and 0 bases from J, with 8 bases between. The germline V gene has CDR1 MNHEY and CDR2 SVGAGI. The CDR3 consists of 15 residues. The CDR3 reads CASSYWAANTGELFF. In nucleotides, the CDR3 is TGTGCCAGCAGTTATTGGGCCGCGAACACCGGGGAGCTGTTTTTT.

This clonotype was recorded many times. Written as DNA, the CDR3 is TGCAGTGCTAGGAGGGGAATCCAAGAGACCCAGTACTTC. Amino acid sequence: CSARRGIQETQYF. This sequence joins TRBV20-1 and TRBJ2-5, with D perhaps being TRBD1 or TRBD2 (5 bases each). Trimming removed 3 bases at V and 1 base at J, with 9 bases between. Germline CDR1 is DFQATT and CDR2 is SNEGSKA (reference sequence). This CDR3 spans 13 amino acids.

J is TRBJ2-7 and V is TRBV2; perhaps TRBD2 as D (5 bases). The V gene's germline CDR1 is SNHLY and CDR2 FYNNEI. The CDR3 runs 13 residues. V was clipped by 2 bases and J by 2 bases, with 7 bases between them. CDR3 sequence reads: CASSEKRTYEQYF. Written as DNA, the CDR3 is TGTGCCAGCAGTGAAAAGCGGACCTACGAGCAGTACTTC.

Comments on this clonotype: The conserved phenylalanine or tryptophan normally closing the CDR3 is absent here, so this likely arose from a read error. This chain uses TRBV6-2 or TRBV6-3 with TRBJ2-6; 9 nucleotides align to TRBD1. CDR3 length: 17 residues. Germline loops: CDR1 MNHEY, CDR2 SVGEGT. The V segment lost 8 bases and the J segment 0 bases; nucleotides outside the gene matches: 8. The CDR3 sequence is CASLGRDRDSGANVLTL. The CDR3 coding sequence is TGTGCCAGCCTAGGGAGGGACAGGGACTCTGGGGCCAACGTCCTGACTTTG.

This clonotype was detected a few times. The chain links TRBV28 to TRBJ1-2, with 8 bases identical to TRBD1. CDR3 length equals 16 residues. The J segment lost 1 base and the V segment lost 7 bases, leaving 11 bases of the junction unmatched. Germline loops: CDR1 MDHEN, CDR2 SYDVKM. The CDR3 loop is CASTGSGQGFNYGYTF. The CDR3, as DNA: TGTGCCAGCACCGGGTCCGGACAGGGCTTTAACTATGGCTACACCTTC.